The entry below describes one T cell receptor beta chain. What it binds is not known. These data originate in a study of cytomegalovirus exposure and HLA in healthy donors. V was trimmed by 1 base and J by 5 bases, leaving 11 bases between them. CDR1 and CDR2 from the germline V gene are SGHRS and YFSETQ. This CDR3 has 14 residues. Study-wide results and caveats: Researchers counted around 170 TCR beta chains as cytomegalovirus-associated.

Here immunoSEQ multiplex PCR was the method, and the copy in TCRdb shows in-frame clones only, minus some. The table has over 150,000 clones, about 86% seen once. The chain joins TRBV5-1 to TRBJ2-3; D unresolved. This clonotype originated in a woman under 30 in good health and CMV-seronegative. What was sequenced was PBMCs. This CDR3 is CASSLKRLGDTQYF. The CDR3 bases are TGCGCCAGCAGCTTGAAAAGACTGGGAGATACGCAGTATTTT.